The 21 T cell receptor beta chains presented below share a single source sample, sequenced in a study of blood T cell repertoires in COVID-19. Data came from immunoSEQ multiplex PCR; TCRdb stores just in-frame clones and leaves some out. The sample contains around 130,000 clones, about 80% of which appear only once. Sample: peripheral blood. The receptor source for this set is a human donor in a cohort sampled during active COVID-19.

The genes are TRBV11-2 and TRBJ2-1; the D gene is possibly TRBD2 (6 bases). Trimming removed 3 bases at V and 1 base at J, with 13 bases between. Per the germline V gene, CDR1 is SGHAT and CDR2 is FQNNGV. This CDR3 comprises 16 residues. The CDR3 coding sequence is TGTGCCAGCAGCTTTGTGAGGAGGGGTTCCTACAATGAGCAGTTCTTC. Amino acids: CASSFVRRGSYNEQFF.

V usage is TRBV9 and J usage is TRBJ2-5, with TRBD2 matching over 10 bases. Germline V gives CDR1 SGDLS, CDR2 YYNGEE. The V segment lost 4 bases and the J segment 5 bases; nucleotides outside the gene matches: 11. The length of the CDR3 is 16 residues. The CDR3 sequence is CASSQAGGSFSETQYF. The CDR3 DNA is TGTGCCAGCAGCCAAGCGGGGGGGTCGTTTTCGGAGACCCAGTACTTC.

The CDR3 DNA reads as TGTGCCAGCAGCGAGTCTAGACGTGAAAGTTCCTATAATTCACCCCTCCACTTT. This encodes CASSESRRESSYNSPLHF. The chain recombines TRBV9 with TRBJ1-6, with no clear D. CDR1 SGDLS and CDR2 YYNGEE come from the germline V gene. CDR3 length: 18 amino acids. V lost 3 bases and J 1 base, leaving 17 bases between the germline ends.

This clone was seen more than once but under ten times. The chain joins TRBV5-4 to TRBJ2-5; D is perhaps TRBD2 (5 bases). The V gene's germline CDR1 is SGHNT and CDR2 YYREEE (reference sequence). Trimming stripped 3 bases from V and 5 bases from J, with 8 bases between. This CDR3 has 12 amino acids. CDR3 nucleotide sequence: TGTGCCAGCAGCTGGCGCGGGGAGACCCAGTACTTC. Translated: CASSWRGETQYF.

This chain uses TRBV30 with TRBJ1-4, with D maybe TRBD1 (6 bases). Per the germline V gene, CDR1 is GTSNPN and CDR2 is SVGIG (reference sequence). The germline V and J ends were trimmed by 0 bases and 8 bases, with 28 bases remaining between them. The CDR3 covers 19 residues. The CDR3 nucleotides read TGTGCCTGGAGTGTACTCGATTTGGGGACACCCAGGGCGGAGGAAAAACTGTTTTTT. Protein: CAWSVLDLGTPRAEEKLFF.

CDR3 nucleotide sequence: TGTGCCATCAGTGAGTCCCGGGGGGGGACTGGAAACACCATATATTTT. Translating it yields CAISESRGGTGNTIYF. V and J are TRBV10-3 and TRBJ1-3, with D tentatively TRBD1 (5 bases). V shed 0 bases and J shed 2 bases, with 11 bases lying between them. In germline, CDR1 is ENHRY, CDR2 SYGVKD. This CDR3 has 16 residues.

The chain couples TRBV15 to TRBJ2-1; possibly TRBD2 for D (6 bases). Germline V CDR1 and CDR2: LNHNV, YYDKDF (reference sequence). This CDR3 region has 12 residues. Between the trimmed V and J ends, which lost 5 bases and 10 bases, there was a span of 12 bases. For the CDR3, the DNA is TGTGCCACCAGCCCGGGACTGACGGAGCAGTTCTTC. It is translated as CATSPGLTEQFF.

The V call is TRBV28, the J call TRBJ2-7; 10 positions agree with TRBD1. With V trimmed by 0 bases and J by 4 bases, 3 bases remained unmatched. This CDR3 spans 15 amino acids. CDR1 is MDHEN and CDR2 is SYDVKM in the germline V gene. This CDR3 is CASSLWGQGLYEQYF. The CDR3 coding sequence is TGTGCCAGCAGTTTATGGGGACAGGGGCTGTACGAGCAGTACTTC.

The rearrangement links TRBV9 to TRBJ2-1; the match to TRBD1 covers 10 bases. Germline assignment: CDR1 SGDLS and CDR2 YYNGEE. This CDR3 spans 17 amino acids. With 7 bases clipped from V and 7 bases from J, the junction kept 17 bases outside the gene matches. CDR3 residues: CASGPRGMGDRGNEQFF. In DNA form, the CDR3 reads TGTGCCAGCGGCCCGAGGGGAATGGGGGACAGGGGAAATGAGCAGTTCTTC. Combining the CDR3 with reference TRBV9 and TRBJ2-1 gives the whole variable domain DSGVTQTPKHLITATGQRVTLRCSPRSGDLSVYWYQQSLDQGLQFLIQYYNGEERAKGNILERFSAQQFPDLHSELNLSSLELGDSALYFCASGPRGMGDRGNEQFFGPGTRLTVL.

The rearrangement joins TRBV28 to TRBJ1-5; D remains ambiguous. CDR1 is MDHEN and CDR2 is SYDVKM in the germline V gene. The CDR3 spans 12 residues. Trimming stripped 1 base from V and 7 bases from J, with 5 bases between. This CDR3 reads CASSLSVQPQHF. CDR3 nucleotide sequence: TGTGCCAGCAGTTTATCGGTACAGCCCCAGCATTTT. Full variable domain (rest looked up from reference TRBV28 and TRBJ1-5): DVKVTQSSRYLVKRTGEKVFLECVQDMDHENMFWYRQDPGLGLRLIYFSYDVKMKEKGDIPEGYSVSREKKERFSLILESASTNQTSMYLCASSLSVQPQHFGDGTRLSIL.

This clone was seen only a few times. This chain uses TRBV16 with TRBJ1-2, with D hard to call. Looked up from germline, CDR1 is KGHSY and CDR2 is FQNENV. V lost 0 bases and J 8 bases, leaving 10 bases between the germline ends. The CDR3 is 13 residues long. The CDR3 sequence: CASSQSEASGYTF. CDR3 nucleotides: TGTGCCAGCAGCCAATCAGAGGCATCGGGCTACACCTTC.

V is TRBV11-3 and J is TRBJ2-1; no clear D. The CDR3 is 12 amino acids. Looked up from germline, CDR1 is SGHNT and CDR2 is YENEEA. Trimming stripped 5 bases from V and 0 bases from J, with 2 bases between. The CDR3 loop reads CASSRSYNEQFF. CDR3 DNA: TGTGCCAGCAGCCGCTCCTACAATGAGCAGTTCTTC.

This chain uses TRBV3-1 (or the pseudogene TRBV3-2) with TRBJ2-7, with 7 bases that match TRBD1. Trimming cost V 1 base and J 6 bases; bases outside gene matches: 6. Germline values: CDR1 LGHDT, CDR2 YNNKEL (reference sequence). The CDR3 is 14 amino acids. CDR3 sequence (DNA): TGTGCCAGCAGCCAAGGGGACAGCTCAAGCGAGCAGTACTTC. Protein sequence: CASSQGDSSSEQYF.

This chain joins TRBV5-1 and TRBJ1-1; weak D call: TRBD1 (6 bases). CDR1 is SGHRS and CDR2 is YFSETQ in the germline V gene. The V end lost 4 bases, the J end lost 3 bases, and 16 bases lay between the germline ends. This CDR3 is built from 15 residues. As DNA, the CDR3 is TGCGCCAGCAGCACGGGTCAGGGGATGTACACTGAAGCTTTCTTT. The encoded protein is CASSTGQGMYTEAFF.

The table lists this clone with a count of one. The chain employs TRBV5-1 and TRBJ2-5; D is perhaps TRBD1 (5 bases). The CDR3 consists of 15 residues. The germline V gene encodes CDR1 SGHRS and CDR2 YFSETQ. Trimming removed 1 base at V and 5 bases at J, with 15 bases between. CDR3 residues: CASSLRGSAQETQYF. The DNA of the CDR3 is TGCGCCAGCAGCTTGAGGGGAAGTGCTCAGGAGACCCAGTACTTC.

The chain recombines TRBV6-1 with TRBJ2-7; no firm D call. The length of the CDR3 is 14 residues. CDR1 is MNHNS, CDR2 SASEGT, per germline. The germline V and J ends were trimmed by 1 base and 3 bases, with 10 bases remaining between them. The CDR3 region has the DNA TGTGCCAGCAGTGAAGGGCAGATCAACTACGAGCAGTACTTC. Its protein product is CASSEGQINYEQYF.

In DNA form, the CDR3 reads TGTGCCAGCAGCCAAGAGGGGGGGGCAAGGTGGAAAGCTTTCTTT. This encodes CASSQEGGARWKAFF. The chain uses TRBV3-1 (or the pseudogene TRBV3-2) and TRBJ1-1, with a tentative D call TRBD1 (6 bases). The germline gives CDR1 LGHDT, CDR2 YNNKEL (reference sequence). This CDR3 has 15 residues. V lost 0 bases and J lost 9, with 17 bases in between.

This clone appeared once. The CDR3 region has the DNA TGTGCCAGCAGCTTAGATACAGGGGCTCGGGAGCAGTACTTC. Translated: CASSLDTGAREQYF. The V and J genes are TRBV11-2 and TRBJ2-7; the match to TRBD1 covers 7 bases. This CDR3 is 14 amino acids long. Germline V lookup: CDR1 SGHAT, CDR2 FQNNGV. Trimming removed 0 bases from V and 7 bases from J; junction bases left unmatched: 6.

The chain carries TRBV3-1 (or the pseudogene TRBV3-2) and TRBJ1-5, with a weak D call TRBD1 (6 bases). This CDR3 spans 16 amino acids. Germline CDR1 LGHDT, CDR2 YNNKEL (reference sequence). The V end lost 3 bases, the J end lost 2 bases, and 14 bases lay between the germline ends. In DNA, the CDR3 is TGTGCCAGCAGCCAGGGTCTGGGGGCAGGCAATCAGCCCCAGCATTTT. It yields the protein CASSQGLGAGNQPQHF.

This clone is a singleton in its sample. The gene calls are TRBV5-1 and TRBJ1-1; D is unclear. In germline, CDR1 is SGHRS, CDR2 YFSETQ. Trimming left V 2 bases short and J 13 bases short, with 15 bases between. The CDR3 extends over 12 amino acids. The chain's CDR3 is CASSFVREQVFF. Written as DNA, the CDR3 is TGCGCCAGCAGCTTTGTCCGGGAACAAGTTTTCTTT.

This clone occurred a few times. The V gene is TRBV5-1, the J gene TRBJ2-7; TRBD2 is a possible D gene (5 bases). V gave up 6 bases and J gave up 0 bases, with 13 bases separating them. Germline V CDR1 and CDR2: SGHRS, YFSETQ. This CDR3 is built from 14 residues. The CDR3 protein is CASTTSGSSYEQYF. For the CDR3, the DNA is TGCGCCAGCACCACCTCGGGGAGCTCCTACGAGCAGTACTTC.